The clone carrying this T cell receptor beta chain was counted a single time. Its antigen is undetermined. This sample was included in a study of T cell responses to AZD1222 COVID-19 vaccine. Study results and caveats: Just a handful of AZD1222 recipients were seropositive at baseline. White British people made up most donors, females outnumbered males, and clonal diversity was possibly underestimated. Elevations in Spike-specific TCR breadth and depth followed administration of two AZD1222 doses. Along spike, vaccine-associated CD4 TCRs were found throughout, with dominance at 160-218 and 743-854.

Assay used: immunoSEQ multiplex PCR; TCRdb lists only in-frame clones, some missing. The sample lists 150,000 to 200,000 clones, roughly 92% occurring once. The CDR3 length is 13 residues. V lost 3 bases to trimming and J lost 6 bases, with 8 bases between them. The source material was peripheral blood, sampled 28 days after the second dose of the MenACWY control vaccine. This sequence was found in an adult who received the MenACWY meningococcal vaccine as a control. V gene TRBV12-3 or TRBV12-4 combines with J gene TRBJ2-2; D gene uncertain. CDR3: CASSFVHPGELFF. The CDR3 nucleotides read TGTGCCAGCAGTTTTGTTCACCCCGGGGAGCTGTTTTTT.